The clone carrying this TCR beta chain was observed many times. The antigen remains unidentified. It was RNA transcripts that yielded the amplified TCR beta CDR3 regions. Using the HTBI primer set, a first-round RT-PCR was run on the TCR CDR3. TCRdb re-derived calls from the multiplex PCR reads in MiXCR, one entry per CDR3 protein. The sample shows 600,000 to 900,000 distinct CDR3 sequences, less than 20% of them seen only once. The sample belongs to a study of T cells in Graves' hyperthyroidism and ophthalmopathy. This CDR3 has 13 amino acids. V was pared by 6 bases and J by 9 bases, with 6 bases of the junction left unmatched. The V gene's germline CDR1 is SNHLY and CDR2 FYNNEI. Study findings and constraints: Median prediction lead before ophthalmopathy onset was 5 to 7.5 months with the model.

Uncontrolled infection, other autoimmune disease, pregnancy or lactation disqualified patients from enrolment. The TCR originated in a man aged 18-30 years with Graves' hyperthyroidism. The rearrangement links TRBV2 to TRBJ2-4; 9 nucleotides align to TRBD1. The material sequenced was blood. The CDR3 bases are TGTGCCAGCAGCCCTGGACAGGGGACCATTCAGTACTTC. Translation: CASSPGQGTIQYF. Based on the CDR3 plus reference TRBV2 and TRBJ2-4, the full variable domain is EPEVTQTPSHQVTQMGQEVILRCVPISNHLYFYWYRQILGQKVEFLVSFYNNEISEKSEIFDDQFSVERPDGSNFTLKIRSTKLEDSAMYFCASSPGQGTIQYFGAGTRLSVL.